The entry below describes one TCR beta chain. Original analysis: The assay estimated nucleated cells by amplifying reference gene primers. Sequencing was performed with immunoSEQ multiplex PCR; in TCRdb, only in-frame clones are kept and a portion is missing. V, J and clone size reflect that table, while D and trimming were determined from the DNA. The sample carries about 130,000 clones, about 86% recorded once. This sample is part of a study of blood T cell repertoires in COVID-19. Participants spanned ages roughly 18 to 90 years and resided in 24 US areas. Clinical history reported by participants formed the basis on which cohorts were assigned. In Cohort 3, a recovered donor had either two negative PCRs, clearance, or symptom resolution. Germline-derived CDR1 and CDR2 are SGHDN and FVKESK. This CDR3 comprises 12 residues. V shed 5 bases and J 5 bases; nucleotides not matched to a gene: 2.

Sequencing was performed on PBMCs or T cells enriched from blood (not recorded which). The chain is built from TRBV14 and TRBJ1-2, with 7 bases aligning to TRBD1. The sequence was obtained from a woman between 50 and 59 years old who had recovered from COVID-19. Here the CDR3 DNA reads TGTGCCAGCAGCTCGACAGGGTATGGCTACACCTTC. This gives the protein CASSSTGYGYTF.